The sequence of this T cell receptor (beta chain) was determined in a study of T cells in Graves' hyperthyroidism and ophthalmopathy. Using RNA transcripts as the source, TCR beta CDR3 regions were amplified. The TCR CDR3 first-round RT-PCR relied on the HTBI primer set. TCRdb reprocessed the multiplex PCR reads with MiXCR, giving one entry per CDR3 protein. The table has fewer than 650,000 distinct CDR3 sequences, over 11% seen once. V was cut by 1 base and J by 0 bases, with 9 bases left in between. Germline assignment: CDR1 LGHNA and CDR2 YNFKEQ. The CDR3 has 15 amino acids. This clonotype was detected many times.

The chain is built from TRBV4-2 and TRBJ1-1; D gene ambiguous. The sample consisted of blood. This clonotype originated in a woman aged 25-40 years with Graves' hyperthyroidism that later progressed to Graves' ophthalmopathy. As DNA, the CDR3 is TGTGCCAGCAGCCAAGTTCAGAGGATGAACACTGAAGCTTTCTTT. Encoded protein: CASSQVQRMNTEAFF.